The source of this T cell receptor (beta chain) is a study of human T cells and chemical hapten exposure. TCRdb recomputed calls from the RACE reads with MiXCR, one row per CDR3 protein. The sample carries some 44,000 distinct CDR3 sequences, about 8.9% recorded once. Sample share makes this clonotype medium-sized. Described time point: patch test 2, 6 weeks after DPC sensitization. Treatment specified: therapeutic diphenylcyclopropenone sensitization with weekly scalp DPC. The study enrolled 18 to 70-year-old alopecia patients suitable for DPC. CDR1 is MGHRA and CDR2 is YSYEKL in the germline V gene. V was shortened by 3 bases and J by 5 bases, with 17 bases between the two germline ends. The CDR3 length is 16 residues.

The TCR originated in a woman aged 40 to 50 with alopecia areata. Some clones in this sample may be carry-over from other donors' samples. Sequenced material: whole blood, taken in connection with sensitization to the hapten diphenylcyclopropenone (DPC). V gene TRBV4-1 combines with J gene TRBJ1-5; the D gene is possibly TRBD1 (6 bases). CDR3 in amino acids: CASSHIKGGDDQPQHF. In DNA form, the CDR3 reads TGCGCCAGCAGCCATATTAAAGGGGGGGATGATCAGCCCCAGCATTTT.